This T cell receptor beta chain was retrieved from a study of shared clonotypes between healthy human individuals (dated by TCRdb to 2020 to 2022). Turning to the overall study: A couple of women and a few men aged 18 to 49 years were included in the cohort. The study deeply sequenced blood TCR repertoires of about 5 healthy adults to estimate repertoire size and the extent of clonotype sharing between individuals. Libraries were prepared and TCR repertoires were sequenced by different laboratories using diverse techniques, in order to increase sequencing depth and limit assay-specific biases. Between about 0.8 and 9 billion PBMCs per donor were obtained by leukapheresis. Broader findings and caveats from the paper: The small number of donors limited the genetic and exposure-history diversity represented. Sampling was restricted to blood, and TCR repertoires in tissue are likely to differ from TCR repertoires in blood. Based on pairwise subsampling, the degree of clonotype sharing among donors was expected to be affected by sequencing depth.

TCR CDR3 regions were amplified from genomic DNA by multiplex PCR using the deep immunoSEQ assay. Genomic DNA extracted from each cell subset was distributed evenly over all wells of several immunoSEQ 96-well plates, and each plate served as one replicate. For unsorted PBMC, around 300 ng of genomic DNA, equivalent to around 30,000 T cell genomes, went into each replicate PCR. Ten immunoSEQ deep assay plates were used to sequence the unsorted PBMC genomic DNA. Purified libraries were measured with a Qubit 3.0 fluorometer, size-checked on a Bioanalyzer 2100, and measured again with the KAPA Library Quantification kit. A separate single-read 150-cycle Illumina NextSeq 550 flow cell was used to sequence each immunoSEQ 96-well plate. Turning to the authors' computational methods: Because the immunoSEQ output held only junctional sequences and lacked quality scores, the filtering could not match the filtering applied to full-length reads. To assign V/J genes and CDR3, sequences were annotated against IMGT germline references using PyIR, a Python wrapper for IgBLAST v1.9. Reads with weak V/J assignments (E-value above 1e-6), missing CDR3, stop codons, out-of-frame junctions, or ambiguous translated residues were removed. A V3J clonotype was defined by an identical inferred V gene, J gene, and CDR3 amino acid sequence. Percentage overlap between repertoires was computed as shared unique clonotypes divided by the size of the smaller repertoire. Three approaches were used to assess repertoire richness: RTK rarefaction, the Chao1 estimator, and Recon v2.1 estimates of unobserved clonotypes. The table comes from immuneACCESS by way of TCRdb, which keeps in-frame sequences with V and J called. Part of the clones is missing from these tables; in studies checked, under half for an unresolved V gene and the rest for unknown reasons. V and J calls and clone size follow that table, whereas D and trimming were derived from the DNA. The sample table holds some 490,000 clones, of which 60% to 80% were seen once. Around 12% of the sample is taken by the ten largest.

The donors were healthy, HIV-negative adults with no recently reported acute infections or vaccinations. All donors were Caucasian adults living in Nashville, Tennessee, USA. For unsorted samples, 90 million or so PBMCs were counted and genomic DNA was extracted with the QIAamp DNA Blood Mini kit. Blood was obtained by leukapheresis, after which PBMCs were separated by Ficoll-Histopaque density gradient centrifugation and cryopreserved in liquid nitrogen vapor phase. CDR1 and CDR2 (SGHDT, YYEEEE) derive from the germline V gene. Spanning cysteine to phenylalanine, the CDR3 consists of 13 amino acids. The retained sequence is limited to the CDR3, 39 bases, with the frame set at the first base. V is clipped by 4 bases and J by 8 bases, and the sequence between their germline boundaries is 13 bases long. This clone has just a few counts. The antigen it recognizes is unknown. It has no much larger one-base neighbor in the sample; base qualities were not kept.

Sequencing was carried out using PBMCs. The receptor was derived from a woman between 35 and 50 years old in good health. Some clones in this sample may be carry-over from other donors' samples. The sequence links TRBV5-6 to TRBJ2-1; the D element might be TRBD1 or TRBD2, as each aligns at 5 bases. For the CDR3, the sequence is CASSPAVGDEQFF. The base sequence is TGTGCCAGCAGCCCGGCCGTGGGGGATGAGCAGTTCTTC. Here the CDR3 is joined to the reference TRBV5-6 and TRBJ2-1 genes, and the full variable domain is: DAGVTQSPTHLIKTRGQQVTLRCSPKSGHDTVSWYQQALGQGPQFIFQYYEEEERQRGNFPDRFSGHQFPNYSSELNVNALLLGDSALYLCASSPAVGDEQFFGPGTRLTVL.